These 22 T cell receptor beta chains came from one sample sequenced in a study of blood T cell repertoires in COVID-19. Libraries were prepared by immunoSEQ multiplex PCR; TCRdb keeps only in-frame clonotypes and omits some of them. This table holds around 46,000 clones, about 89% found once. Sequencing was performed on peripheral blood. Receptors were obtained from a man between 60 and 75 years old with active or convalescent COVID-19.

The rearrangement links TRBV6-5 to TRBJ2-3, with a weak D call TRBD1 (5 bases). This CDR3 is built from 16 residues. V was clipped by 2 bases and J by 0 bases, with 12 bases between them. Germline-derived CDR1 and CDR2 are MNHEY and SVGAGI. The CDR3 region has the DNA TGTGCCAGCAGTTACGCCAAGGGGTTTAGCACAGATACGCAGTATTTT. Protein product: CASSYAKGFSTDTQYF.

The chain links TRBV6-2 or TRBV6-3 to TRBJ1-1, with TRBD1 identical over 7 bases. From germline, CDR1 is MNHEY and CDR2 SVGEGT. J lost 5 bases, V lost 0 bases, and 9 bases had no gene match. The CDR3 covers 16 residues. CDR3 region: CASSYSGQTHRTEAFF. CDR3 sequence (DNA): TGTGCCAGCAGTTACTCGGGACAGACCCATCGGACTGAAGCTTTCTTT.

The CDR3 loop is CASSLDLVSSYEQYF. In DNA form, the CDR3 reads TGCGCCAGCAGCTTGGACCTGGTGAGCTCCTACGAGCAGTACTTC. The genes are TRBV5-1 and TRBJ2-7, with unresolved D. Trimming took off 0 bases at V and 0 bases at J, with 10 bases between the two ends. The CDR3 is 15 residues long. Germline CDR1 SGHRS, CDR2 YFSETQ.

The gene calls are TRBV6-5 and TRBJ2-7; TRBD1 agrees at 7 bases. The length of the CDR3 is 14 residues. Germline V lookup: CDR1 MNHEY, CDR2 SVGAGI. Germline trimming cut 8 bases from V and 5 bases from J; bases unmatched to any gene: 12. CDR3 amino acids: CASCPYRGCDEQYF. Here the CDR3 DNA reads TGTGCCAGCTGTCCTTACAGGGGCTGCGACGAGCAGTACTTC.

The chain links TRBV6-5 to TRBJ1-3; no clear D. V dropped 6 bases and J dropped 0 bases, with 12 bases sitting between them. The CDR3 length is 15 residues. CDR1 and CDR2 from the germline V gene are MNHEY and SVGAGI. The CDR3 is CASRASFASGNTIYF. Written as DNA, the CDR3 is TGTGCCAGCAGAGCTTCCTTTGCCTCTGGAAACACCATATATTTT.

The gene calls are TRBV18 and TRBJ2-2, with TRBD1 as a possible D gene (6 bases). The CDR3 runs 15 residues. Germline values: CDR1 KGHSH, CDR2 LQKENI. Deletions cut 2 bases from V and 0 bases from J, with 7 bases between. CDR3: CASSPRGTNTGELFF. CDR3 DNA: TGTGCCAGCTCACCAAGGGGGACGAACACCGGGGAGCTGTTTTTT.

CDR3 sequence: CASSFTGPLTAAFF. CDR3 DNA: TGTGCCAGCAGCTTTACAGGACCGCTTACAGCAGCTTTCTTT. The V and J genes are TRBV11-2 and TRBJ1-1; D is possibly TRBD1 (5 bases). The CDR3 spans 14 residues. Germline CDR1 SGHAT, CDR2 FQNNGV. V was trimmed by 3 bases and J by 10 bases, leaving 18 bases between them.

In its sample, this clone was seen a few times. The chain has TRBV15 and TRBJ2-7; D may be TRBD2 (7 bases). Germline lookup yields CDR1 LNHNV and CDR2 YYDKDF (reference sequence). The CDR3 sequence is 15 residues long. Trimming shortened V by 1 base and J by 3 bases, and 13 bases separated the two germline ends. Here the CDR3 reads CATSRGGGDNYEQYF. CDR3 DNA sequence: TGTGCCACCAGCAGAGGGGGAGGGGACAACTACGAGCAGTACTTC.

This sequence joins TRBV28 and TRBJ2-7, with 7 bases matching TRBD1. V lost 3 bases to trimming and J lost 5 bases; unmatched junction nucleotides: 10. This CDR3 has 15 amino acids. The V gene's germline CDR1 is MDHEN and CDR2 SYDVKM. CDR3 sequence reads: CASSFPFDRVHEQYF. The CDR3 DNA is TGTGCCAGCAGTTTCCCCTTTGACAGGGTCCACGAGCAGTACTTC. The entire variable domain, with the rest obtained from reference TRBV28 and TRBJ2-7, is as follows: DVKVTQSSRYLVKRTGEKVFLECVQDMDHENMFWYRQDPGLGLRLIYFSYDVKMKEKGDIPEGYSVSREKKERFSLILESASTNQTSMYLCASSFPFDRVHEQYFGPGTRLTVT.

This clone was detected ten times or more. J is TRBJ2-7 and V is TRBV4-1; no reliable D call. Germline values: CDR1 MGHRA, CDR2 YSYEKL. V lost 6 bases to trimming and J lost 0 bases, with 12 bases between them. The CDR3 has 14 amino acids. CDR3 DNA sequence: TGCGCCAGCAGTCCGAGCGAATACTCCTACGAGCAGTACTTC. Translating it yields CASSPSEYSYEQYF.

The chain recombines TRBV27 with TRBJ1-2; 8 bases are a match to TRBD1. CDR1 and CDR2 (germline): MNHEY, SMNVEV (reference sequence). The V gene end was trimmed by 2 bases and the J gene end by 3 bases; junction bases not matched to a gene: 2. The CDR3 consists of 14 residues. This CDR3 reads CASSLRGQDYGYTF. The CDR3 nucleotides read TGTGCCAGCAGTTTAAGGGGACAGGACTATGGCTACACCTTC.

The chain employs TRBV4-1 and TRBJ2-5, with D hard to call. Germline V gene data show CDR1 as MGHRA and CDR2 as YSYEKL. CDR3 length: 13 amino acids. The germline V and J ends were trimmed by 8 bases and 5 bases, with 15 bases remaining between them. The CDR3 DNA is TGCGCCAGCGGAATTACAAACGGGGAGACCCAGTACTTC. Translated, it gives CASGITNGETQYF.

The rearrangement joins TRBV7-2 to TRBJ2-7; 7 bases match TRBD1. CDR3 length equals 12 residues. V was pared by 3 bases and J by 6 bases, with 2 bases of the junction left unmatched. Germline V gives CDR1 SGHTA, CDR2 FQGNSA. The CDR3, as DNA: TGTGCCAGCAGCTTGACAGGGACCGAGCAGTACTTC. Translated: CASSLTGTEQYF.

V and J are TRBV6-5 and TRBJ1-1, with unresolved D. V was trimmed by 4 bases and J by 6 bases, leaving 18 bases between them. This CDR3 spans 15 amino acids. Germline V CDR1 and CDR2: MNHEY, SVGAGI. The CDR3 DNA sequence: TGTGCCAGCAGTTCTTTCACAGCCGGGAGGGCTGAAGCTTTCTTT. Protein product: CASSSFTAGRAEAFF.

This chain links TRBV5-1 with TRBJ2-2; D might be TRBD2 (5 bases). The CDR3 contains 14 residues. Germline values: CDR1 SGHRS, CDR2 YFSETQ. V was shortened by 4 bases and J by 0 bases, with 7 bases between the two germline ends. The DNA of the CDR3 is TGCGCCAGCAGCCCGGGATCGAACACCGGGGAGCTGTTTTTT. Its translation is CASSPGSNTGELFF.

The V call is TRBV5-6, the J call TRBJ2-2; TRBD1 matches 10 bases. The ends lost 4 bases at V and 1 base at J; junction bases unmatched: 1. In germline, CDR1 is SGHDT, CDR2 YYEEEE. The CDR3 is made up of 15 amino acids. This chain's CDR3 is CASSGDRGNTGELFF. In DNA, the CDR3 is TGTGCCAGCAGCGGGGACAGGGGGAACACCGGGGAGCTGTTTTTT.

The rearrangement joins TRBV3-1 (or the pseudogene TRBV3-2) to TRBJ2-3, with D perhaps TRBD1 (6 bases). Germline CDR1 reads LGHDT; CDR2 reads YNNKEL (reference sequence). The CDR3 loop spans 13 amino acids. The V and J ends lost 4 bases and 13 bases respectively, with 18 bases between them. Here the CDR3 DNA reads TGTGCCAGCAGCCCTCGTTTGGGGGCCGAAGAGTATTTT. It yields the protein CASSPRLGAEEYF.

This sequence joins TRBV5-1 and TRBJ1-2, with D perhaps TRBD1 (5 bases). The germline gives CDR1 SGHRS, CDR2 YFSETQ. V was shortened by 1 base and J by 6 bases, with 10 bases between the two germline ends. The CDR3 is made up of 13 amino acids. CDR3 protein: CASSLQGVDGYTF. The CDR3, as DNA: TGCGCCAGCAGCTTGCAGGGTGTGGATGGCTACACCTTC.

In its sample, this clone was seen a few times. The V and J genes are TRBV29-1 and TRBJ2-1; TRBD2 agrees at 10 bases. The CDR3 is 15 amino acids. Germline V gene lookup returns CDR1 SQVTM and CDR2 ANQGSEA. Trimming cost V 6 bases and J 7 bases; bases outside gene matches: 12. The CDR3: CSVGQGTSVTNEQFF. The CDR3 nucleotides are TGCAGCGTGGGGCAAGGGACTAGCGTTACTAATGAGCAGTTCTTC.

The chain uses TRBV4-1 and TRBJ2-5, with 8 bases fitting TRBD2. The V segment lost 1 base and the J segment 6 bases; nucleotides outside the gene matches: 7. Germline CDR1 and CDR2: MGHRA and YSYEKL. This CDR3 comprises 15 residues. CDR3 sequence: CASSQVGAGEKTQYF. As DNA, the CDR3 is TGCGCCAGCAGCCAAGTTGGAGCGGGGGAGAAGACCCAGTACTTC.

The chain joins TRBV5-1 to TRBJ2-3; 7 bases line up with TRBD2. V dropped 1 base and J dropped 5; count of bases not matched to a gene: 7. The CDR3 is 15 amino acids. Germline V lookup: CDR1 SGHRS, CDR2 YFSETQ. The CDR3: CASSLSVAGEDTQYF. The CDR3 DNA reads as TGCGCCAGCAGCTTGTCAGTGGCGGGGGAAGATACGCAGTATTTT.

This chain connects TRBV4-3 to TRBJ1-2, with D possibly matching TRBD1 (5 bases). The CDR3 runs 16 residues. Trimming removed 0 bases from V and 4 bases from J, with 15 bases in between. CDR1 and CDR2 from the germline V gene are LGHNA and YSLEER. This CDR3 reads CASSQDLQGGFYGYTF. DNA for the CDR3: TGCGCCAGCAGCCAAGATCTGCAGGGAGGGTTCTATGGCTACACCTTC.